A selection of T cell receptor beta chains follows, all from one sample in a study of blood T cell repertoires in COVID-19. Measured with immunoSEQ multiplex PCR; TCRdb has only the in-frame clones, and not every one. The table has 350,000 to 450,000 clones, under 90% seen once. Material: PBMCs or T cells enriched from blood (not recorded which). Receptors originate from a woman aged 30 to 39 who had recovered from COVID-19. Both conserved end residues are part of each CDR3. A D gene is named only where the DNA matches it firmly. Some rows have no size entry. The others give once, few or many, or a class for an expanded clone.

>TRBD2|TRBJ2-1|16|once|TRBV4-1
CASSPIAGRSYNEQFF
TGCGCCAGCAGCCCTATAGCGGGCCGCTCCTACAATGAGCAGTTCTTC
>NA|TRBJ2-5|15|NA|TRBV4-1
CASSQDPGVEETQYF
TGCGCCAGCAGCCAAGATCCCGGGGTAGAGGAGACCCAGTACTTC
>TRBD2|TRBJ2-2|17|once|TRBV4-3
CASSRLSGGAHTGELFF
TGCGCCAGCAGCCGACTAAGCGGGGGGGCCCACACCGGGGAGCTGTTTTTT
>NA|TRBJ2-3|16|NA|TRBV7-2
CASSFHGGSSTDTQYF
TGTGCCAGCAGCTTTCACGGGGGATCTAGCACAGATACGCAGTATTTT
>NA|TRBJ2-2|14|NA|TRBV2
CASRPAGNTGELFF
TGTGCCAGCAGACCGGCAGGGAACACCGGGGAGCTGTTTTTT
>NA|TRBJ1-1|14|NA|TRBV5-1
CASRGLGPNTEAFF
TGCGCCAGCAGAGGTTTGGGGCCGAACACTGAAGCTTTCTTT
>TRBD1|TRBJ2-4|15|NA|TRBV13
CASSLTGVGKNIQYF
TGTGCCAGCAGCCTAACAGGGGTGGGCAAAAACATTCAGTACTTC
>TRBD2|TRBJ2-1|15|NA|TRBV6-5
CASSRLAGGHNEQFF
TGTGCCAGCAGCCGACTAGCGGGAGGTCACAATGAGCAGTTCTTC
>TRBD1|TRBJ2-5|14|NA|TRBV5-4
CASSRPTGRETQYF
TGTGCCAGCAGCCGACCGACAGGGCGGGAGACCCAGTACTTC
>NA|TRBJ2-5|16|NA|TRBV18
CASSQGGTQSQETQYF
TGTGCCAGCTCCCAGGGGGGCACCCAGTCCCAAGAGACCCAGTACTTC
>TRBD1|TRBJ1-2|11|NA|TRBV30
CAWNYRGGYTF
TGTGCCTGGAACTACAGGGGCGGCTACACCTTC
>NA|TRBJ1-1|14|once|TRBV19
CASSIAGGRYEAFF
TGTGCCAGTAGTATTGCGGGGGGAAGGTACGAAGCTTTCTTT
>NA|TRBJ2-5|13|NA|TRBV19
CASRGGGEETQYF
TGTGCCAGTAGGGGCGGAGGGGAAGAGACCCAGTACTTC
>TRBD2|TRBJ2-1|15|NA|TRBV7-3
CASSMGTSAYNEQFF
TGTGCCAGCAGCATGGGGACTAGCGCCTACAATGAGCAGTTCTTC
>NA|TRBJ1-3|18|NA|TRBV7-9
CASSRPATDRFSGNTIYF
TGTGCCAGCAGCCGTCCTGCTACAGATCGATTTTCTGGAAACACCATATATTTT
>NA|TRBJ2-1|13|NA|TRBV19
CASSAASYNEQFF
TGTGCCAGTAGTGCGGCTAGCTACAATGAGCAGTTCTTC
>TRBD1|TRBJ2-1|14|NA|TRBV25-1
CASIKGASYNEQFF
TGTGCCAGCATCAAGGGGGCCTCCTACAATGAGCAGTTCTTC
>TRBD1|TRBJ1-4|13|few|TRBV18
CASAAQGEEKLFF
TGTGCCAGCGCCGCACAGGGGGAGGAAAAACTGTTTTTT
>TRBD1|TRBJ1-2|11|NA|TRBV19
CASRRTGVPTF
TGTGCCAGTAGGAGGACAGGGGTACCCACCTTC
>NA|TRBJ2-2|15|once|TRBV28
CASSSQGNSPGELFF
TGTGCCAGCAGTTCGCAGGGTAACTCTCCCGGGGAGCTGTTTTTT
>NA|TRBJ2-1|15|NA|TRBV27
CASSMNYRVSDEQFF
TGTGCCAGCAGCATGAACTACAGGGTTAGCGATGAGCAGTTCTTC
>NA|TRBJ1-5|14|NA|TRBV2
CASSEPFSNQPQHF
TGTGCCAGCAGTGAACCGTTTAGCAATCAGCCCCAGCATTTT
>NA|TRBJ2-7|13|few|TRBV2
CASSPDFSYEQYF
TGTGCCAGCAGCCCCGACTTTTCCTACGAGCAGTACTTC
>NA|TRBJ2-7|15|NA|TRBV11-3
CASSSGGGGHNEQYF
TGTGCCAGCAGCTCCGGGGGAGGGGGGCACAACGAGCAGTACTTC
>NA|TRBJ1-4|15|NA|TRBV5-4
CASSSTGSTNEKLFF
TGTGCCAGCAGCTCGACAGGATCAACTAATGAAAAACTGTTTTTT
>NA|TRBJ1-2|17|NA|TRBV21-1
CASSTHNGQAANYGYTF
TGTGCCAGCAGCACCCACAATGGACAAGCAGCTAACTATGGCTACACCTTC
>NA|TRBJ1-1|11|NA|TRBV12-3/TRBV12-4
CASSFENEAFF
TGTGCCAGCAGTTTTGAGAATGAAGCTTTCTTT
>NA|TRBJ2-7|14|NA|TRBV7-3
CASSLIGGLGEQYF
TGTGCCAGCAGCTTAATCGGCGGGCTGGGGGAGCAGTACTTC
>TRBD2|TRBJ2-1|17|NA|TRBV4-2
CASSQDQTSGGDNEQFF
TGTGCCAGCAGCCAAGATCAAACTAGCGGGGGGGACAATGAGCAGTTCTTC
>TRBD2|TRBJ2-4|16|NA|TRBV5-4
CASSLDGLAGKNIQYF
TGTGCCAGCAGCTTGGACGGACTAGCGGGGAAAAACATTCAGTACTTC
>TRBD2|TRBJ2-1|15|once|TRBV28
CASSGLAGGDNEQFF
TGTGCCAGCAGCGGACTAGCGGGAGGGGACAATGAGCAGTTCTTC
>NA|TRBJ2-4|16|once|TRBV9
CASSSPPRDAKNIQYF
TGTGCCAGCAGCTCCCCCCCCAGGGATGCCAAAAACATTCAGTACTTC
>NA|TRBJ2-1|15|NA|TRBV19
CASMRRGRSYNEQFF
TGTGCCAGTATGCGTCGAGGGCGTTCGTACAATGAGCAGTTCTTC
>NA|TRBJ1-2|13|NA|TRBV2
CASRADNPYGYTF
TGTGCCAGCAGGGCGGACAACCCCTATGGCTACACCTTC
>TRBD1|TRBJ1-6|15|NA|TRBV6-5
CASSYRDRESSPLHF
TGTGCCAGCAGTTACAGGGACAGGGAGAGCTCACCCCTCCACTTT
>NA|TRBJ1-1|14|NA|TRBV5-6
CASSFSGVGTEAFF
TGTGCCAGCAGCTTTTCCGGGGTTGGGACTGAAGCTTTCTTT
>NA|TRBJ1-3|13|few|TRBV6-5
CASSSGWGNTIYF
TGTGCCAGCAGTTCAGGGTGGGGAAACACCATATATTTT
>TRBD1|TRBJ1-2|13|NA|TRBV30
CAFWDRDNYGYTF
TGTGCCTTCTGGGACAGGGATAACTATGGCTACACCTTC
>NA|TRBJ2-1|14|NA|TRBV7-2
CASSLDPGDNEQFF
TGTGCCAGCAGCTTAGATCCCGGGGATAATGAGCAGTTCTTC
>NA|TRBJ2-1|15|NA|TRBV5-4
CASSLAAGSNNEQFF
TGTGCCAGCAGCTTGGCAGCTGGGAGTAACAATGAGCAGTTCTTC
>NA|TRBJ2-5|15|NA|TRBV7-3
CASSLTAQPSETQYF
TGTGCCAGCAGCTTAACAGCCCAACCTTCGGAGACCCAGTACTTC
>TRBD1|TRBJ1-3|14|once|TRBV19
CASLAGTGEYTIYF
TGTGCCAGTCTCGCCGGGACAGGGGAATACACCATATATTTT
>TRBD1|TRBJ1-1|16|NA|TRBV19
CASSDSRDRGNTEAFF
TGTGCCAGTAGTGACAGTCGGGACAGGGGGAACACTGAAGCTTTCTTT
>TRBD2|TRBJ2-7|16|once|TRBV4-2
CASSQETSGGIYEQYF
TGTGCCAGCAGCCAAGAAACTAGCGGGGGGATCTACGAGCAGTACTTC
>TRBD1|TRBJ1-2|14|NA|TRBV3-1/TRBV3-2
CASSRTGALYGYTF
TGTGCCAGCAGCCGGACAGGGGCCCTCTATGGCTACACCTTC